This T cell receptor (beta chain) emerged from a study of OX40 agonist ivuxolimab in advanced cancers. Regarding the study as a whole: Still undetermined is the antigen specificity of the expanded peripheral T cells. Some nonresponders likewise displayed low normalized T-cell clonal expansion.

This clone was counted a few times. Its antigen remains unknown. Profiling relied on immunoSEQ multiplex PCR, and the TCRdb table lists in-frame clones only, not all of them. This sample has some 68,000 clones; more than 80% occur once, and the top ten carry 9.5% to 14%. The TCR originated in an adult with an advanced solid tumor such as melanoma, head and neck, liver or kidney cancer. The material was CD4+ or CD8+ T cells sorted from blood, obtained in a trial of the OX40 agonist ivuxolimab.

The CDR3 sequence is CSVDVVSANGEQYF. CDR3 DNA: TGCAGCGTTGATGTCGTTAGCGCTAATGGGGAGCAGTACTTC. The chain joins TRBV29-1 to TRBJ2-7; D is perhaps TRBD2 (5 bases). The CDR3 runs to 14 residues. With 3 bases removed from V and 7 bases from J, the gap between germline ends came to 19 bases. Germline-derived CDR1 and CDR2 are SQVTM and ANQGSEA.